The text below deals with one T cell receptor (beta chain). Its antigen is as yet unknown. Germline CDR1 and CDR2: SGHAT and FQDESV (reference sequence). Between the trimmed V and J ends, which lost 5 bases and 10 bases, there was a span of 12 bases. CDR3 length: 13 residues. Viral peptide pools were used in the ViraFEST assay to expand antigen-specific CD4+ T cells, and sequencing came afterward. The culture ran for approximately 9 days before CD4+ T cells were isolated. Each participant was administered two doses of either the BNT162b2 or the mRNA-1273 vaccine. Nucleocapsid antibodies stayed negative before and after vaccination, showing no earlier SARS-CoV-2 infection. The entry originates in a study of vaccination effects on CD4 cells after COVID-19. This table comes from immunoSEQ multiplex PCR, and its TCRdb copy is limited to in-frame clones, with some not included. The top ten hold 9% of the sample, which has roughly 30,000 clones, roughly 71% seen once.

The sequenced sample was CD4+ T cells from PBMCs cultured with HCoV-NL63 spike peptides, obtained after COVID-19 vaccination. This chain connects TRBV11-1 to TRBJ1-6; no reliable D call. The sequence derives from a human donor who received a COVID-19 vaccine. CDR3 amino acids: CASSLVGSSPLHF. DNA of the CDR3: TGTGCCAGCAGCCTAGTGGGCTCCTCACCCCTCCACTTT.